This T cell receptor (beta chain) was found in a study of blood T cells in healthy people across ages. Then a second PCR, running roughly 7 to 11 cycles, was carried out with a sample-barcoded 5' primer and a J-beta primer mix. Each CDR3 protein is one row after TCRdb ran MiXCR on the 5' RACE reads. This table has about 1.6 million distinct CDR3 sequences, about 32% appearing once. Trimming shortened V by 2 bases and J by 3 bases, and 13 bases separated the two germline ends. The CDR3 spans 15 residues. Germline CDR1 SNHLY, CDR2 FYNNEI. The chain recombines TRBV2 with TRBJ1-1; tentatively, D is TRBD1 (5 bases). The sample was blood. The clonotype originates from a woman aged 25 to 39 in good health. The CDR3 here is CASSESGNRYTEAFF. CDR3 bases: TGTGCCAGCAGTGAATCGGGGAACAGGTACACTGAAGCTTTCTTT. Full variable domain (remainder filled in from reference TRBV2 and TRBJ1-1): EPEVTQTPSHQVTQMGQEVILRCVPISNHLYFYWYRQILGQKVEFLVSFYNNEISEKSEIFDDQFSVERPDGSNFTLKIRSTKLEDSAMYFCASSESGNRYTEAFFGQGTRLTVV.